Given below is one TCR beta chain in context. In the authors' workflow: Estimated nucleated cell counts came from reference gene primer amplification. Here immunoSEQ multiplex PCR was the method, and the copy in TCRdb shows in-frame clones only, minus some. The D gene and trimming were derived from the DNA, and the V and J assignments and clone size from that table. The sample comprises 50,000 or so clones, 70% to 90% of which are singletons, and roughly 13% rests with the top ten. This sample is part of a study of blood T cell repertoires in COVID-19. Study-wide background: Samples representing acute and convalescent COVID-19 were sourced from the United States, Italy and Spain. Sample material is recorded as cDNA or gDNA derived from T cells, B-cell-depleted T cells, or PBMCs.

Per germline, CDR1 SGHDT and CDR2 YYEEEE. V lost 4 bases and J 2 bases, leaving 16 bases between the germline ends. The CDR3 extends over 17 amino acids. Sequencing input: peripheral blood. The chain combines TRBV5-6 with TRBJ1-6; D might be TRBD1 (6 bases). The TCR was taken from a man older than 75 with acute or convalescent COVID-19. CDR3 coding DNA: TGTGCCAGCAGCGGACTCAGGGGAGCCCCCTATAATTCACCCCTCCACTTT. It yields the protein CASSGLRGAPYNSPLHF.